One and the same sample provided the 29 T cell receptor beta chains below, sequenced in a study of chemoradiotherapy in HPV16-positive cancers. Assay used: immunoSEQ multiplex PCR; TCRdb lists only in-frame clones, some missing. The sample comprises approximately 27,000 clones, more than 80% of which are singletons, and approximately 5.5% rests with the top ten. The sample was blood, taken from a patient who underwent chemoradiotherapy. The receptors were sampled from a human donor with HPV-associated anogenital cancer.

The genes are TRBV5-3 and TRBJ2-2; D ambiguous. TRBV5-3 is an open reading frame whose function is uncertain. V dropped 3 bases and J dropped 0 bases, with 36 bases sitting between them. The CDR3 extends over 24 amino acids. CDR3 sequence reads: CARSCKIMTGREATENSNTGELFF. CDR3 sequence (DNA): TGTGCCAGAAGCTGCAAAATAATGACCGGTAGAGAAGCGACCGAGAACTCGAACACCGGGGAGCTGTTTTTT.

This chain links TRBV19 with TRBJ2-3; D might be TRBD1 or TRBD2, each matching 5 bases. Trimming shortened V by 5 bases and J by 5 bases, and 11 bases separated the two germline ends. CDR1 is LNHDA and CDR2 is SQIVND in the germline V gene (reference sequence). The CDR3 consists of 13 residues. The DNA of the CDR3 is TGTGCCAGTAGTTATACTAGGGGAGATACGCAGTATTTT. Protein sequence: CASSYTRGDTQYF.

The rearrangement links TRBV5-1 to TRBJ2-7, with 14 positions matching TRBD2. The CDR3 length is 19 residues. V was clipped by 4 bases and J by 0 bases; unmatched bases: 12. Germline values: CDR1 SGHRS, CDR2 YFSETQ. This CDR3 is CASSLTGTSGGRSSYEQYF. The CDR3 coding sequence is TGCGCCAGCAGCCTAACCGGGACTAGCGGGGGCCGGAGCTCCTACGAGCAGTACTTC.

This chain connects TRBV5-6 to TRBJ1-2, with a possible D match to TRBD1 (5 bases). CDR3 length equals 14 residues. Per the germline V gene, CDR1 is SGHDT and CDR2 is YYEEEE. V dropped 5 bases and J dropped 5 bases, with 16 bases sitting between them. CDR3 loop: CASSYSGRNYGYTF. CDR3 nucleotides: TGTGCCAGCAGTTACTCGGGACGTAATTATGGCTACACCTTC.

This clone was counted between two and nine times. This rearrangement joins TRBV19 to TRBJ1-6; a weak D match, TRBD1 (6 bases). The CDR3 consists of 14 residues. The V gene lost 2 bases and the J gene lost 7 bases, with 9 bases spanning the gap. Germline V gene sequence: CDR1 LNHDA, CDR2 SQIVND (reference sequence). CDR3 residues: CASSIQGQNSPLHF. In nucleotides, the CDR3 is TGTGCCAGTAGTATACAGGGGCAAAATTCACCCCTCCACTTT. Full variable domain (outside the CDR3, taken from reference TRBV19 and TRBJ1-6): DGGITQSPKYLFRKEGQNVTLSCEQNLNHDAMYWYRQDPGQGLRLIYYSQIVNDFQKGDIAEGYSVSREKKESFPLTVTSAQKNPTAFYLCASSIQGQNSPLHFGNGTRLTVT.

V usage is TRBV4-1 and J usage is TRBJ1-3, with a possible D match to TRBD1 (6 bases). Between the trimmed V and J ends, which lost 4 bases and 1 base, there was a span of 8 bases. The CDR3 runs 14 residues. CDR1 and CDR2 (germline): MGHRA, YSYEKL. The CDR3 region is CASSLGQSGNTIYF. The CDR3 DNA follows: TGCGCCAGCAGCCTCGGACAGTCTGGAAACACCATATATTTT.

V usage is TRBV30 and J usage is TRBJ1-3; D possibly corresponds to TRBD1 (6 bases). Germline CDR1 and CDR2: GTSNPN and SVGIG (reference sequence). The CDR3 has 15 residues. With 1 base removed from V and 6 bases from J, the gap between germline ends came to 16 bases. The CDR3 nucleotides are TGTGCCTGGAGTGAACGCCTAAGGGGGGAAAACACCATATATTTT. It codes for CAWSERLRGENTIYF.

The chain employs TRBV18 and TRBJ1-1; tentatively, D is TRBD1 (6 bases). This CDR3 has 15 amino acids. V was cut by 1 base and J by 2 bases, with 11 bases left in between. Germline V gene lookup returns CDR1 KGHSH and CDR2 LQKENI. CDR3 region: CASSPLRQENTEAFF. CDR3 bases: TGTGCCAGCTCACCACTTCGACAGGAAAACACTGAAGCTTTCTTT.

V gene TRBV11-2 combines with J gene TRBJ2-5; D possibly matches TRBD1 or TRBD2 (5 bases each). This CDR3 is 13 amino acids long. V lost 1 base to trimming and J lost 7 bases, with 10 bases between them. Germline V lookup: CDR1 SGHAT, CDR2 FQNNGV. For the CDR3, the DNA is TGTGCCAGCAGCTTAGTGGGGGACGCGACCCAGTACTTC. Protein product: CASSLVGDATQYF.

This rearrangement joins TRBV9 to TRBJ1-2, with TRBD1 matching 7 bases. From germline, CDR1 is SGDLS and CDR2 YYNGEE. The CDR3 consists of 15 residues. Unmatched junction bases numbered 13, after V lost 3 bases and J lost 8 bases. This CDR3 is CASSAEDRVGSGYTF. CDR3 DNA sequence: TGTGCCAGCAGCGCCGAAGACAGGGTTGGTTCGGGCTACACCTTC. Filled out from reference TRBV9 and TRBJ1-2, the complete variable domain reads DSGVTQTPKHLITATGQRVTLRCSPRSGDLSVYWYQQSLDQGLQFLIQYYNGEERAKGNILERFSAQQFPDLHSELNLSSLELGDSALYFCASSAEDRVGSGYTFGSGTRLTVV.

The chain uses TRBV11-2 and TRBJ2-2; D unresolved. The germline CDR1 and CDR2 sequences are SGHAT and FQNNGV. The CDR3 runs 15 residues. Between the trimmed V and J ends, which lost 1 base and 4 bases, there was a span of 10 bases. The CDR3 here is CASSLGLGPTGELFF. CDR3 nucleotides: TGTGCCAGCAGCTTAGGATTGGGTCCCACCGGGGAGCTGTTTTTT.

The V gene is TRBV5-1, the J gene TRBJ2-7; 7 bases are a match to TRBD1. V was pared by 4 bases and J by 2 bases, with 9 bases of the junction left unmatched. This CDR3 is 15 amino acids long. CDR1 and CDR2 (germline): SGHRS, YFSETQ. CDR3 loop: CASSLGLRGTYEQYV. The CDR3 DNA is TGCGCCAGCAGCCTGGGGCTCAGGGGGACCTACGAGCAGTACGTC.

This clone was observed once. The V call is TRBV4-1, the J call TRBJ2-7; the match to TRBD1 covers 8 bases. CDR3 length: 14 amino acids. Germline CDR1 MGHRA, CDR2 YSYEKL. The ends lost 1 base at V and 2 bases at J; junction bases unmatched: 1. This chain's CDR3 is CASSQGQGTYEQYF. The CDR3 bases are TGCGCCAGCAGCCAAGGACAGGGGACCTACGAGCAGTACTTC.

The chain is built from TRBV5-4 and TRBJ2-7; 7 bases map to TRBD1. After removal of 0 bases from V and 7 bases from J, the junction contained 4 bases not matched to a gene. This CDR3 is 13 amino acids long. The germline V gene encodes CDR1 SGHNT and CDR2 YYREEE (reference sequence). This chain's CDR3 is CASSLGQGLEQYF. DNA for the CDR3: TGTGCCAGCAGCTTGGGACAGGGTTTGGAGCAGTACTTC.

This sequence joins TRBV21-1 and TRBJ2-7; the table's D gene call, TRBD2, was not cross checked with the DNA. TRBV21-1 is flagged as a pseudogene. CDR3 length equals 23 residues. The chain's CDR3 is CASSKPQDTRRGASPQHDYEQYV. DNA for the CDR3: TGTGCCAGCAGCAAACCACAGGATACTCGTCGGGGGGCCTCCCCTCAACACGATTACGAGCAGTACGTC.

CDR3 in amino acids: CASSQLTGWGETQYF. The CDR3 DNA sequence: TGTGCCAGCAGCCAGCTGACAGGGTGGGGAGAGACCCAGTACTTC. The chain uses TRBV14 and TRBJ2-5; 7 positions match TRBD1. CDR1 SGHDN and CDR2 FVKESK come from the germline V gene. The CDR3 spans 15 residues. The V segment lost 3 bases and the J segment 4 bases; nucleotides outside the gene matches: 8.

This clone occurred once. CDR3 region: CASSVLRTGASNYGYTF. In DNA, the CDR3 is TGTGCCAGCAGTGTCCTCAGGACAGGCGCCTCTAACTATGGCTACACCTTC. J is TRBJ1-2 and V is TRBV2; 7 bases align to TRBD1. This CDR3 contains 17 residues. Per the germline V gene, CDR1 is SNHLY and CDR2 is FYNNEI. With V trimmed by 4 bases and J by 0 bases, 11 bases remained unmatched.

The CDR3 loop is CATSRGGILYEQYF. The CDR3 DNA reads TGTGCCACCAGCAGAGGGGGGATCCTATACGAGCAGTACTTC. J is TRBJ2-7 and V is TRBV15; D possibly uses TRBD1 or TRBD2 (5 bases each). Germline V gene data show CDR1 as LNHNV and CDR2 as YYDKDF (reference sequence). The V end lost 1 base, the J end lost 4 bases, and 11 bases lay between the germline ends. This CDR3 contains 14 residues.

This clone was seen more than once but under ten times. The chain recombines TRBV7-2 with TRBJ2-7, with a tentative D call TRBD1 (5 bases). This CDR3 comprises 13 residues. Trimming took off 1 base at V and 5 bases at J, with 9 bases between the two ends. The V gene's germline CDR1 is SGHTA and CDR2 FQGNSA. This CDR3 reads CASSLEPGHEQYV. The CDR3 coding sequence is TGTGCCAGCAGCTTAGAACCAGGGCACGAGCAGTACGTC.

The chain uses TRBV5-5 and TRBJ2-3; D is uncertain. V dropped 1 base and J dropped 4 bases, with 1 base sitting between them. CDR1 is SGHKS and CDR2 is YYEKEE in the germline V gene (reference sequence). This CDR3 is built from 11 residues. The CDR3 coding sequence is TGTGCCAGCAGCTTGCCAGATACGCAGTATTTT. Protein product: CASSLPDTQYF.

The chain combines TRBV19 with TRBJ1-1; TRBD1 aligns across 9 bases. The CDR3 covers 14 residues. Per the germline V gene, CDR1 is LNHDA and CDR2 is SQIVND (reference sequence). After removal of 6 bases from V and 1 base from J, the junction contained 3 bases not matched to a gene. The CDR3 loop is CASSRTGANTEAFF. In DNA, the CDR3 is TGTGCCAGTAGCCGGACAGGGGCGAACACTGAAGCTTTCTTT.

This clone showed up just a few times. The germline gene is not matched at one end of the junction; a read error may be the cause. The CDR3, as DNA: TGCGCCAGCAGCTTTGACGGTTCCTTC. Protein sequence: CASSFDGSF. This sequence joins TRBV5-1 and TRBJ1-2; no clear D gene. CDR3 length equals 9 residues. Germline CDR1 reads SGHRS; CDR2 reads YFSETQ.

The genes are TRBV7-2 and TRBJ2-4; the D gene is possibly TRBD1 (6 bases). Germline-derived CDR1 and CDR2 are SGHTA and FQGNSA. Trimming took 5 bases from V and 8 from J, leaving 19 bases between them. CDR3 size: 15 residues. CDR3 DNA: TGTGCCAGCAGCCCCTCCTCCAGGGGAATAGACATTCAGTACTTC. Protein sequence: CASSPSSRGIDIQYF.

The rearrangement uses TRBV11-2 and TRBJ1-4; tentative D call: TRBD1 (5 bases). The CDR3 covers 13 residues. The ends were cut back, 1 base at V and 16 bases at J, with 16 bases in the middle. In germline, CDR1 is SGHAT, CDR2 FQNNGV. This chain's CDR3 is CASSLGRGSNPFF. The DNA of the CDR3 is TGTGCCAGCAGCTTAGGGCGGGGGTCCAACCCGTTTTTT.

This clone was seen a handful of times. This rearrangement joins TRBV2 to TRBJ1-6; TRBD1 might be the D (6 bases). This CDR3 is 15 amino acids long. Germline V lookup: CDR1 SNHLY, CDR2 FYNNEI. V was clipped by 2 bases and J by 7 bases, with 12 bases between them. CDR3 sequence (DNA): TGTGCCAGCAGTGAATCGGGGGGGCCGAATTCACCCCTCCACTTT. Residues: CASSESGGPNSPLHF.

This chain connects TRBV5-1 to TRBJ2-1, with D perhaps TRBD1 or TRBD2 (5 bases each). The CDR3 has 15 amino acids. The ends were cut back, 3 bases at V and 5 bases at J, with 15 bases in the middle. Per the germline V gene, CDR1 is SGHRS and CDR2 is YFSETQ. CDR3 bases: TGCGCCAGCAGCTCTGACCTTTGGGGGAACAATGAGCAGTTCTTC. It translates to CASSSDLWGNNEQFF.

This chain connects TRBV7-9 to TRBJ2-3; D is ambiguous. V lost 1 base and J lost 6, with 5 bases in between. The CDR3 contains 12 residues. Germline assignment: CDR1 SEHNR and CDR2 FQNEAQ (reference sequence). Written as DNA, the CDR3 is TGTGCCAGCAGCTTAGTGGCGGATACGCAGTATTTT. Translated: CASSLVADTQYF.

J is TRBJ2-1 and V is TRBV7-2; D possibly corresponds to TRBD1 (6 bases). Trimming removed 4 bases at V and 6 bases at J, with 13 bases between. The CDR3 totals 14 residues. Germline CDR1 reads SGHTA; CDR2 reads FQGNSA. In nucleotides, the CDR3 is TGTGCCAGCAGCTCTCTCGACAGGACCAATGAGCAGTTCTTC. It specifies CASSSLDRTNEQFF.

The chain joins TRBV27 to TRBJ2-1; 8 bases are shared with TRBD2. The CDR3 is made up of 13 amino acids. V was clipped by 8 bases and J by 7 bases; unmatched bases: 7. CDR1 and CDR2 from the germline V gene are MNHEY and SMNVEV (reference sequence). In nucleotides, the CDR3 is TGTGCCAGCCGTGCGGGGGGTCGGAATGAGCAGTTCTTC. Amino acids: CASRAGGRNEQFF.